This T cell receptor beta chain is from a study of blood T cells in healthy people across ages. Every donor gave 8 to 10 milliliters of peripheral blood. Each sample had at least 6.5 million PBMCs isolated. There were at least 5.5 micrograms of total RNA extracted from every sample. Many counts were recorded for this clonotype. Combining a sample-barcoded 5' primer with a J-beta primer mix, a second PCR ran for roughly 6 to 12 cycles. TCRdb recomputed calls from the 5' RACE reads with MiXCR, one row per CDR3 protein. The table has 1.8 million or so distinct CDR3 sequences, more than 35% seen once. Sequencing used blood. This clonotype was sampled from a human donor in good health.

The CDR3 protein is CASSPDRFSYEQYF. The CDR3 DNA follows: TGTGCCAGCAGCCCCGACAGGTTTTCCTACGAGCAGTACTTC. V usage is TRBV7-2 and J usage is TRBJ2-7; a weak D match, TRBD1 (6 bases). Trimming pared 5 bases from V and 1 base from J, leaving 12 bases between. Germline V gives CDR1 SGHTA, CDR2 FQGNSA. There are 14 residues in the CDR3.